These 26 T cell receptor beta chains originate from one sample sequenced in a study of T cells after posttransplantation cyclophosphamide listed by TCRdb under 2016. Libraries came from the immunoSEQ multiplex PCR assay. TCRdb provides this immuneACCESS table in a form limited to in-frame rearrangements. Some clones are lacking; in checked studies, under half of them reflect an unresolved V gene, and why the rest are absent is not known. The table for this sample lists 35,000 to 55,000 clones, none of them counted only once. The leading ten clones occupy roughly 2.1% of the sample. The sample comprised PBMCs. These receptors were taken from a man in his forties in good health, CMV-negative, and a related stem cell transplant donor.

This chain joins TRBV27 and TRBJ2-2; 8 positions match TRBD2. The CDR3 has 16 residues. V was clipped by 0 bases and J by 6 bases; unmatched bases: 6. Germline CDR1 is MNHEY and CDR2 is SMNVEV (reference sequence). CDR3 region: CASSLSRLATAGELFF. CDR3 DNA: TGTGCCAGCAGTTTATCCCGACTAGCGACGGCCGGGGAGCTGTTTTTT.

This clone was detected many times. J is TRBJ1-5 and V is TRBV9; D is perhaps TRBD1 (5 bases). The CDR3 is 15 residues long. The V and J ends lost 0 bases and 3 bases respectively, with 10 bases between them. Germline CDR1 and CDR2: SGDLS and YYNGEE. DNA for the CDR3: TGTGCCAGCAGCGTAGAGCAGGGCTTCAATCAGCCCCAGCATTTT. Protein: CASSVEQGFNQPQHF.

V is TRBV27 and J is TRBJ2-4; possible D gene TRBD1, 5 bases. The V gene lost 5 bases and the J gene lost 1 base, with 15 bases spanning the gap. Germline assignment: CDR1 MNHEY and CDR2 SMNVEV (reference sequence). This CDR3 region has 16 residues. CDR3: CASSPGWGTAKNIQYF. In DNA form, the CDR3 reads TGTGCCAGCAGTCCCGGGTGGGGCACGGCCAAAAACATTCAGTACTTC.

Many counts were recorded for this clone. This chain connects TRBV15 to TRBJ1-5; D ambiguous. The V and J ends lost 0 bases and 3 bases respectively, with 12 bases between them. This CDR3 region has 16 residues. Germline CDR1 is LNHNV and CDR2 is YYDKDF (reference sequence). The CDR3: CATSRDRTAANQPQHF. CDR3 DNA: TGTGCCACCAGCAGAGATAGAACAGCAGCCAATCAGCCCCAGCATTTT.

In its sample, this clone was seen many times. The rearrangement joins TRBV18 to TRBJ2-5; D is unresolved. V was cut by 5 bases and J by 2 bases, with 12 bases left in between. The germline gives CDR1 KGHSH, CDR2 LQKENI. This CDR3 is 14 amino acids long. DNA for the CDR3: TGTGCCAGCTCATTTTCACAGTCTCAAGAGACCCAGTACTTC. Protein product: CASSFSQSQETQYF.

This clone was detected ten times or more. This chain connects TRBV6-4 to TRBJ2-6; D not resolved. Germline lookup yields CDR1 MRHNA and CDR2 SNTAGT. This CDR3 comprises 16 residues. Trimming shortened V by 3 bases and J by 1 base, and 10 bases separated the two germline ends. CDR3 sequence: CASSDSQVSGANVLTF. As DNA, the CDR3 is TGTGCCAGCAGTGATTCCCAGGTGTCTGGGGCCAACGTCCTGACTTTC.

This clone came up a few times. One end of the junction is discordant with germline, which a read error may explain. This sample includes further DNA sequences coding for the same CDR3. The chain recombines TRBV13 with TRBJ2-5, with TRBD2 matching 13 bases. Germline V CDR1 and CDR2: PRHDT, FYEKMQ (reference sequence). CDR3 length: 18 residues. The CDR3: CASSFSETSGGLMETQYF. In DNA, the CDR3 is TGTGCTAGCAGCTTTTCGGAGACTAGCGGGGGGTTAATGGAGACCCAGTACTTC.

This clone appeared many times. The chain joins TRBV9 to TRBJ1-3; D gene ambiguous. The ends were cut back, 0 bases at V and 0 bases at J, with 10 bases in the middle. Germline V CDR1 and CDR2: SGDLS, YYNGEE. The CDR3 is 16 residues long. DNA for the CDR3: TGTGCCAGCAGCGTAGGCAACAGAAACTCTGGAAACACCATATATTTT. Amino acid sequence: CASSVGNRNSGNTIYF.

The J gene is TRBJ1-6, the V gene TRBV6-4, with 7 nucleotides matching TRBD1. The CDR3 loop spans 14 amino acids. Per the germline V gene, CDR1 is MRHNA and CDR2 is SNTAGT. Trimming at V came to 5 bases and at J to 5 bases, leaving 3 bases not matched to a gene. The CDR3 spells CASSQTGDNSPLHF. The DNA for the CDR3 is TGTGCCAGCAGTCAAACAGGGGATAATTCACCCCTCCACTTT.

This clone was picked up many times. The CDR3 nucleotides are TGCAGCGCAGGTCCCTCCGGGACAAGTTGCTCCTACGAGCAGTACGTC. Translating it yields CSAGPSGTSCSYEQYV. J is TRBJ2-7 and V is TRBV29-1; TRBD1 is a possible D gene (6 bases). Germline V gene lookup returns CDR1 SQVTM and CDR2 ANQGSEA. CDR3 size: 16 residues. Trimming removed 7 bases at V and 0 bases at J, with 22 bases between.

At least ten counts were recorded for this clone. The V gene is TRBV5-1, the J gene TRBJ2-1, with TRBD2 identical over 10 bases. Germline CDR1 and CDR2: SGHRS and YFSETQ. After removal of 2 bases from V and 9 bases from J, the junction contained 8 bases not matched to a gene. The CDR3 runs to 15 residues. The CDR3 loop is CASSFGTSELREQFF. CDR3 nucleotide sequence: TGCGCCAGCAGCTTCGGGACTAGCGAATTGCGTGAGCAGTTCTTC.

This clone was detected a few times. The chain has TRBV7-6 and TRBJ2-5, with D possibly matching TRBD2 (6 bases). The last part of the DNA fits TRBJ2-7 better; the J call may be wrong. The germline V gene has CDR1 SGHVS and CDR2 FNYEAQ. This CDR3 comprises 15 residues. CDR3 DNA: TGTGCCAGCAGCTCCGGTGGAGGGCCCTCCTACGAGCAGTACTTC. This gives the protein CASSSGGGPSYEQYF.

In its sample, this clone was seen many times. The chain couples TRBV7-2 to TRBJ2-3; TRBD2 matches at 9 bases. Germline V gene lookup returns CDR1 SGHTA and CDR2 FQGNSA. The junction had 9 bases not matched to a gene; V was cut back by 5 bases and J by 0 bases. The CDR3 sequence is 17 residues long. The chain's CDR3 is CASSPLPSGRSTDTQYF. The CDR3 coding sequence is TGTGCCAGCAGCCCCCTGCCGAGCGGGAGGAGCACAGATACGCAGTATTTT.

In its sample, this clone was seen many times. The V and J genes are TRBV19 and TRBJ1-4; 8 bases match TRBD1. Germline V gene sequence: CDR1 LNHDA, CDR2 SQIVND (reference sequence). The CDR3 extends over 13 amino acids. V lost 9 bases to trimming and J lost 7 bases; unmatched junction nucleotides: 7. The DNA of the CDR3 is TGTGCCAGCCAGCCCAGGGGGCGTGAAAAACTGTTTTTT. It yields the protein CASQPRGREKLFF.

Ten or more counts support this clone. The chain joins TRBV5-5 to TRBJ1-1; D gene ambiguous. Trimming stripped 0 bases from V and 0 bases from J, with 9 bases between. The CDR3 has 15 amino acids. Germline V lookup: CDR1 SGHKS, CDR2 YYEKEE (reference sequence). For the CDR3, the DNA is TGTGCCAGCAGCTTGGCAACAGCTCTGAACACTGAAGCTTTCTTT. It specifies CASSLATALNTEAFF.

This clone appeared a few times. This sequence joins TRBV5-1 and TRBJ2-1; D possibly corresponds to TRBD2 (6 bases). Between the trimmed V and J ends, which lost 6 bases and 0 bases, there was a span of 13 bases. The CDR3 has 15 amino acids. The germline CDR1 and CDR2 sequences are SGHRS and YFSETQ. As DNA, the CDR3 is TGCGCCAGCACCGCGGACGGGGGCTCCTACAATGAGCAGTTCTTC. It codes for CASTADGGSYNEQFF.

In its sample, this clone was seen many times. The chain recombines TRBV19 with TRBJ1-6; D call uncertain. The CDR3 runs 14 residues. The V end was cut by 1 base, the J end by 10 bases, with 11 bases between. The germline V gene encodes CDR1 LNHDA and CDR2 SQIVND (reference sequence). As DNA, the CDR3 is TGTGCCAGTAGTATAGCGGGTTTGGAATCACCCCTCCACTTT. Translation: CASSIAGLESPLHF.

This clone was detected many times. The chain carries TRBV12-5 and TRBJ2-1; 8 bases are a match to TRBD2. The CDR3 extends over 17 amino acids. The germline gives CDR1 LGHNT, CDR2 FRNRAP. V gave up 1 base and J gave up 9 bases; unmatched junction bases: 14. CDR3: CASGLGTIGAGGTEQFF. CDR3 DNA sequence: TGTGCTAGTGGTTTGGGGACCATTGGGGCGGGGGGTACTGAGCAGTTCTTC.

This clone was counted ten times or more. The V call is TRBV7-3, the J call TRBJ1-2; 10 bases are a match to TRBD1. V dropped 2 bases and J dropped 4; count of bases not matched to a gene: 10. Germline assignment: CDR1 SGHTA and CDR2 FQGTGA. There are 17 residues in the CDR3. The CDR3 DNA reads as TGTGCCAGCAGCTTAGGCCTCGGGACAGGGGATGGCTATGGCTACACCTTC. Translation gives CASSLGLGTGDGYGYTF. The full variable domain, rest sourced from reference TRBV7-3 and TRBJ1-2, is GAGVSQTPSNKVTEKGKYVELRCDPISGHTALYWYRQSLGQGPEFLIYFQGTGAADDSGLPNDRFFAVRPEGSVSTLKIQRTERGDSAVYLCASSLGLGTGDGYGYTFGSGTRLTVV.

This clone has ten or more counts. The V and J genes are TRBV7-9 and TRBJ1-1; D is uncertain. The length of the CDR3 is 13 residues. Trimming took 3 bases from V and 1 from J, leaving 6 bases between them. Germline CDR1 and CDR2: SEHNR and FQNEAQ (reference sequence). The CDR3 sequence is CASSFSQNTEAFF. CDR3 in DNA: TGTGCCAGCAGCTTTTCACAGAACACTGAAGCTTTCTTT.

The sample holds many counts of this clone. The chain uses TRBV6-6 and TRBJ2-3; D is unclear. The germline gives CDR1 MNHNY, CDR2 SVGAGI (reference sequence). V lost 6 bases and J 3 bases, leaving 4 bases between the germline ends. CDR3 length: 11 residues. CDR3 sequence: CASSQTDTQYF. The CDR3 DNA follows: TGTGCCAGCAGCCAGACAGATACGCAGTATTTT.

This chain links TRBV15 with TRBJ2-1; 7 bases are a match to TRBD1. The CDR3 is made up of 16 amino acids. CDR1 LNHNV and CDR2 YYDKDF come from the germline V gene (reference sequence). Trimming cost V 4 bases and J 2 bases; bases outside gene matches: 8. In nucleotides, the CDR3 is TGTGCCACCAGCACGGGAAACAGGGGCCCCTACAATGAGCAGTTCTTC. Translating gives CATSTGNRGPYNEQFF.

Ten or more counts support this clone. This chain uses TRBV6-6 with TRBJ1-1; tentative D call: TRBD1 (5 bases). This CDR3 contains 13 residues. The germline V gene encodes CDR1 MNHNY and CDR2 SVGAGI (reference sequence). V lost 2 bases, J lost 5 bases, and 9 bases lay in between. The CDR3 is CASSYGGETEAFF. In DNA form, the CDR3 reads TGTGCCAGCAGTTACGGGGGGGAGACTGAAGCTTTCTTT.

This clone came up many times. The V call is TRBV5-6, the J call TRBJ2-1, with 10 nucleotides matching TRBD1. The CDR3 is 14 amino acids. Trimming took 3 bases from V and 13 from J; bases not matched to a gene: 10. CDR1 SGHDT and CDR2 YYEEEE come from the germline V gene. DNA for the CDR3: TGTGCCAGCAGCTCAGGACAGGGGGGAGGTGGTCAGTTCTTC. It encodes CASSSGQGGGGQFF.

This clone was found a few times. The chain recombines TRBV6-5 with TRBJ1-2; 10 bases match TRBD1. The germline gives CDR1 MNHEY, CDR2 SVGAGI. The V gene end was trimmed by 2 bases and the J gene end by 5 bases; junction bases not matched to a gene: 8. The CDR3 is 16 residues long. DNA of the CDR3: TGTGCCAGCAGTTACGTTCGGACAGGGGGTGGGTATGGCTACACCTTC. Translating gives CASSYVRTGGGYGYTF.

This chain connects TRBV9 to TRBJ2-5; 8 positions match TRBD2. Germline loops: CDR1 SGDLS, CDR2 YYNGEE. This CDR3 region has 16 residues. V trimming: 0 bases; J trimming: 3 bases; junction bases outside the gene matches: 7. The CDR3 DNA is TGTGCCAGCAGCGTAGATAGTCGGGAGGGAGAAGAGACCCAGTACTTC. This sequence encodes CASSVDSREGEETQYF.